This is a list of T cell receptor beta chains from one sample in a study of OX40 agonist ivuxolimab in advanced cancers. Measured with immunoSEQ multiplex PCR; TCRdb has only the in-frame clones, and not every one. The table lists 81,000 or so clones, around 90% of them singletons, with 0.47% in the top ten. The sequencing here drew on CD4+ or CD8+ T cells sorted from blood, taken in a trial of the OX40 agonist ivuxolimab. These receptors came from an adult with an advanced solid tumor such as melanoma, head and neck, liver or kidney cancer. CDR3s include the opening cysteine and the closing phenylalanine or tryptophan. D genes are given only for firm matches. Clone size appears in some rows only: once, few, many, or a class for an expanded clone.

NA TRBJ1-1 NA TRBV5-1 TGCGCCAGCTTCCCCACAGGATCGAACACTGAAGCTTTCTTT CASFPTGSNTEAFF
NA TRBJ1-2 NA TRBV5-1 TGCGCCAGCAGCTTGGCCATGAGGGGCTACAACTATGGCTACACCTTC CASSLAMRGYNYGYTF
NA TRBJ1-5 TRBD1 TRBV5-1 TGCGCCAGCAGCCCAGGACAGGGTAAAGGAGAGCAGCCCCAGCATTTT CASSPGQGKGEQPQHF
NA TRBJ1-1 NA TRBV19 TGTGCCAGTAGTGTCAGGGAAACCCCGAACACTGAAGCTTTCTTT CASSVRETPNTEAFF
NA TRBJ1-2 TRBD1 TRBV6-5 TGTGCCACAGAGAAACGGGACAGACACTATGGCTACACCTTC CATEKRDRHYGYTF
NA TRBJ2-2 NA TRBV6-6 TGTGCCAGCAAGGGCAGGCAGAACACCGGGGAGCTGTTTTTT CASKGRQNTGELFF
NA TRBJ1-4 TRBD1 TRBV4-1 TGCGCCAGCAGCCAAGGACGACAGGGGCGAAAACTGTTTTTT CASSQGRQGRKLFF
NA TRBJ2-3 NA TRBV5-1 TGCGCCAGCAGAGAGTCCGGCGTGGGGGATACGCAGTATTTT CASRESGVGDTQYF
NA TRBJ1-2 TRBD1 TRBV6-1 TGTGCCAGCAGAGGGGACAGGGTGGGGTTCTATGGCTACACCTTC CASRGDRVGFYGYTF
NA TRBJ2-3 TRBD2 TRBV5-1 TGCGCCAGCAGCTTTAGCGGGGGTAGTGGAGATACGCAGTATTTT CASSFSGGSGDTQYF
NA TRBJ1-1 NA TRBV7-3 TGTGCCAGCAGCTTAATGGCGGGGCAGAACACTGAAGCTTTCTTT CASSLMAGQNTEAFF
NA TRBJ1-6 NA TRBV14 TGTGCCAGCAGCCAAGAGGAGCCTTCACCCCTCCACTTT CASSQEEPSPLHF
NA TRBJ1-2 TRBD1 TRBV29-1 TGCAGCGTTGTTGGGGGGACAGGTGATGGCTACACCTTC CSVVGGTGDGYTF
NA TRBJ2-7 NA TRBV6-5 TGTGCCAGCCTCGACGCACAGGTCGGAGAGCAGTACTTC CASLDAQVGEQYF
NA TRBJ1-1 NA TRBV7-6 TGTGCCAGCAGCTTAGACTTCGGTACGAACACTGAAGCTTTCTTT CASSLDFGTNTEAFF
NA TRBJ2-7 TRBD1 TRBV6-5 TGTGCCAGCAGCCAACAGGGGGCGGTCTACGAGCAGTACTTC CASSQQGAVYEQYF
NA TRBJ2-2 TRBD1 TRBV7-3 TGTGCCAGCAGCCCCCGGACAGGGAACACCGGGGAGCTGTTTTTT CASSPRTGNTGELFF
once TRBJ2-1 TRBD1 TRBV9 TGTGCCAGCAGCGCGATGACAGGGTCGACCTACAATGAGCAGTTCTTC CASSAMTGSTYNEQFF
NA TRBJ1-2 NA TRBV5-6 TGTGCCAGCAGCCCGAGAGGGGCCAACTATGGCTACACCTTC CASSPRGANYGYTF
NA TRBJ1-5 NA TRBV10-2 TGCGCCAGCAGTGAGTCGACGTCCTCCCAGCCCCAGCATTTT CASSESTSSQPQHF
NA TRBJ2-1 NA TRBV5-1 TGCGCCAGCAGCTTCGGGGGCAGCTCCTACAATGAGCAGTTCTTC CASSFGGSSYNEQFF
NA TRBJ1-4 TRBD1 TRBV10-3 TGTGCCAGCTCCCGGGACAGGAGACTTGCAACTAATGAAAAACTGTTTTTT CASSRDRRLATNEKLFF
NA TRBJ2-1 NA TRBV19 TGTGCCAGTAGTATAGCGGAGAGCTCCTACAATGAGCAGTTCTTC CASSIAESSYNEQFF
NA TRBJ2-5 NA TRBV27 TGTGCCAGCAGTTTTTCGTTGGGGACAATCCAAGAGACCCAGTACTTC CASSFSLGTIQETQYF
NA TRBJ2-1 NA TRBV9 TGTGCCAGCAGCGTAGTCCTGGGGGGTGAGCAGTTCTTC CASSVVLGGEQFF
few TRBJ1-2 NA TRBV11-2 TGTGCCAGCAGCTTAGCGTCGGGAACGGCTAACTATGGCTACACCTTC CASSLASGTANYGYTF
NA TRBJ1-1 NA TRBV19 TGTGCCAGTAGTGGGTGGAGACAGAAGAACACTGAAGCTTTCTTT CASSGWRQKNTEAFF
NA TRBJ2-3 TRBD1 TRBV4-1 TGCGCCAGCAGCCAAGCAAGAGGACAGGGTTCAGATACGCAGTATTTT CASSQARGQGSDTQYF
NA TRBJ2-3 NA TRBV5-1 TGCGCCAGCAGCTTGGAACAGTTAAGTGATACGCAGTATTTT CASSLEQLSDTQYF
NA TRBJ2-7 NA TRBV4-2 TGTGCCAGCAGCCAGCAGACTAGTGGGGGGATCTACGAGCAGTACTTC CASSQQTSGGIYEQYF
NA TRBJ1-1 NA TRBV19 TGTGCCAGTAGTGTACAGGGTTCGTTTGACACTGAAGCTTTCTTT CASSVQGSFDTEAFF
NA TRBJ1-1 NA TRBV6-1 TGTGCCAGCAGTGAACAGGGGAACACTGAAGCTTTCTTT CASSEQGNTEAFF
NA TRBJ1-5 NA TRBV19 TGTGCCAGTAGTCCGGGACTCCTAAATCAGCCCCAGCATTTT CASSPGLLNQPQHF
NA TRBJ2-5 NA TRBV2 TGTGCCAGCACGGCGGGGGCGTACCAAGAGACCCAGTACTTC CASTAGAYQETQYF
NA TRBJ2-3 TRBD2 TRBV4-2 TGTGCCAGCAGCCAAGATCTCCCTAGCGGGGGATGGATACGGCAGTATTTT CASSQDLPSGGWIRQYF
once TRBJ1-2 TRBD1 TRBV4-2 TGTGCCAGCAGCGACAGGGCGGGTGGCTATGGCTACACCTTC CASSDRAGGYGYTF
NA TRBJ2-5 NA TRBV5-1 TGCGCCAGCAGCTTCGACCAGGTGGGAAGGGAGACCCAGTACTTC CASSFDQVGRETQYF
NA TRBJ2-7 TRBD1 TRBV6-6 TGTGCCAGCAGTTACTCGAAGGACAGGGGGAACGAGCAGTACTTC CASSYSKDRGNEQYF
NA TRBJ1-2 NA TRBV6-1 TGTGCCAGCAGTGAAGAGGGACCGAGCTATGGCTACACCTTC CASSEEGPSYGYTF
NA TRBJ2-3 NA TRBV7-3 TGTGCCAGCAGCCCCGTCGGGGCGGGTCCAGATACGCAGTATTTT CASSPVGAGPDTQYF
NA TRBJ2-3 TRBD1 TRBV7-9 TGTGCCAGCAGCTTCGAGGGGGCCACAGATACGCAGTATTTT CASSFEGATDTQYF
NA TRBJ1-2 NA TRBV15 TGTGCCACCAGCAAGGACCGGACAGTAGAGTATGGCTACACCTTC CATSKDRTVEYGYTF
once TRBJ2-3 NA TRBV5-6 TGTGCCAGCAGCTTCGGGGAAGGGTTCTCGCAGTATTTT CASSFGEGFSQYF
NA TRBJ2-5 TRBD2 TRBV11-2 TGTGCCAGCAGCACCCGGACTAGCGGAGAAGAGACCCAGTACTTC CASSTRTSGEETQYF
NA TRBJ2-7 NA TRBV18 TGTGCCAGCTCACGAGATCTTGACAGTACCGAGCAGTACTTC CASSRDLDSTEQYF
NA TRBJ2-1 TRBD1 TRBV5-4 TGTGCCAGCAGCCCGAGGACAGGAACCTACAATGAGCAGTTCTTC CASSPRTGTYNEQFF
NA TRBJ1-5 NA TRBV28 TGTGCCAGCAGTCCGGCAGACAATCAGCCCCAGCATTTT CASSPADNQPQHF
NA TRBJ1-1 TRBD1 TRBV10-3 TGTGCCATCAGCCGACAGGGTGAAAGCACTGAAGCTTTCTTT CAISRQGESTEAFF
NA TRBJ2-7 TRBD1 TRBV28 TGTGCCAGCAGTAAGACAGGGGATTGGGATCACGAGCAGTACTTC CASSKTGDWDHEQYF
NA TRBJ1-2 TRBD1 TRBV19 TGTGCCAGTCGCTCGCGGGACAGGGGGCTGGGCTACACCTTC CASRSRDRGLGYTF
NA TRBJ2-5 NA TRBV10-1 TGCGCCAGCAGTGAGTCTGTGGGGGGTCGCGCGGGGAAACAAGAGACCCAGTACTTC CASSESVGGRAGKQETQYF
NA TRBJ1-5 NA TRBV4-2 TGTGCCAGCAGCCAAGACGGATCTAACAATCAGCCCCAGCATTTT CASSQDGSNNQPQHF
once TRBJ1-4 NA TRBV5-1 TGCGCCAGCAGCTTGATGCTCCAGTCGGTAACTAATGAAAAACTGTTTTTT CASSLMLQSVTNEKLFF
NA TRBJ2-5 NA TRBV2 TGTGCCAGCAGTGAGACCGTAAACAAAGAGACCCAGTACTTC CASSETVNKETQYF
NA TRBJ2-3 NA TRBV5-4 TGTGCCAGCTCCTCCGCGGGATATAGCACAGATACGCAGTATTTT CASSSAGYSTDTQYF
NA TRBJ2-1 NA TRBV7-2 TGTGCCAGCAGCCTTAGTGGGGGGGCGGGTGAGCAGTTCTTC CASSLSGGAGEQFF
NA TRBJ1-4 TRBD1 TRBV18 TGTGCCAGCTCACTCGGACTTGTGACAGGGGATGAAAAACTGTTTTTT CASSLGLVTGDEKLFF
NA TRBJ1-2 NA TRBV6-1 TGTGCCAGCAGTGAGATGACATATGGCTACACCTTC CASSEMTYGYTF
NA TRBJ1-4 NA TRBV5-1 TGCGCCAGCAGCTTGGAGCTGGGTAGGCGCGAAAAACTGTTTTTT CASSLELGRREKLFF
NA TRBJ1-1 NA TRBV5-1 TGCGCCAGCAGCCCGCAGGGCCCGGGCACTGAAGCTTTCTTT CASSPQGPGTEAFF